These T cell receptor beta chains were read from a single sample in a study of T cell repertoires in ileal Crohn's disease. The method was immunoSEQ multiplex PCR; TCRdb's version includes in-frame clones alone and lacks a portion of them. The sample shows approximately 12,000 clones, 78% of them seen only once. The sequencing sample was made of ileal tissue. The receptors stem from an adult with Crohn's disease. Each CDR3 is given with its conserved first and last residue.

v_gene | CDR3aa
TRBV30 | CAWSPGWTEAFF
TRBV27 | CASSSQTGTGWETQYF
TRBV5-8 | CASSLVYRGEQYF
TRBV12-5 | CASGFLYRGDYDNEQFF
TRBV18 | CASSPLTSGRAEEQFF
TRBV5-8 | CATSRGGDSSAPFF
TRBV6-4 | CASYLTVLNSPLHF
TRBV29-1 | CSVVQNTEAFF
TRBV28 | CASSERYEQYF
TRBV6-6 | CASRPPTGGGANVLTF
TRBV5-6 | CASSLGRGYSGNTIYF
TRBV6-6 | CASSFDGTDSNQPQHF
TRBV7-9 | CASSAGQGGSEKLFF
TRBV11-2 | CASRPLTGETGNTIYF
TRBV5-1 | CASGERGAHEQYF
TRBV2 | CASRGVAGGLNEQFF
TRBV13 | CASSSRQGRPGNTIYF
TRBV14 | CASSQDYGVWTDTQYF
TRBV6-5 | CASSPGTSAGEEQYF
TRBV5-1 | CASSLSRASETQYF
TRBV16 | CASSQSAGGAGETQYF
TRBV4-1 | CASSHVQGRLGNTIYF
TRBV7-3 | CASSLGQGKNEAFF
TRBV27 | CASSSGTGRHEQYF
TRBV5-4 | CASSERASNEKLFF
TRBV7-8 | CASSLFTFSGTDTQYF
TRBV6-5 | CASTPGRGSPLHF
TRBV6-1 | CASTLGEGTEAFF
TRBV5-1 | CASSSRDRARDGYTF
TRBV7-8 | CASRPSGTPEAFF
TRBV9 | CASSPRGPPNRNSGNTIYF
TRBV9 | CASSVGLAGDEQYF
TRBV13 | CASSNRDRTTYGYTF
TRBV5-1 | CASSLGRGDLRYF
TRBV4-1 | CASSQAGLGGYTF
TRBV25-1 | CASSEVLGQLESNYGYTF
TRBV6-1 | CASSGGQSYEQYF
TRBV5-1 | CASSLAPGGNEQFF
TRBV6-1 | CASSEALTIEQFF
TRBV5-6 | CASSPGTGALQETQYF
TRBV11-2 | CASSWTSGSYEQYF
TRBV2 | CASSSQGGIGNQPQHF
TRBV4-2 | CASSPYTGTSGNEQFF
TRBV9 | CARKGQVAGNTIYF
TRBV5-4 | CASSSGLAGGPDRSYNEQFF
TRBV15 | CATSRADSSYNEQFF
TRBV15 | CATRMGLSSANEQFF
TRBV19 | CASSGSLYQPQHF
TRBV10-3 | CAISESSQRKGDGYTF
TRBV5-3 | CARSHLRGWSEAFF
TRBV6-6 | CASSPGQGNTIYF
TRBV30 | CAWSSGTGGSETQYF
TRBV5-4 | CASSVGTGFNEKLFF
TRBV19 | CGTGIHSTDTQYF
TRBV9 | CASSPPDRDYGYTF